This TCR beta chain was retrieved from a study of blood T cell repertoires in COVID-19. Original analysis: The authors estimated nucleated cell counts from reference gene primer amplification. Sequencing used immunoSEQ multiplex PCR; TCRdb keeps in-frame clones, though not all of them. Clonal size and the V and J genes are those of that table, whereas D and trimming came from the DNA. In the table there are approximately 120,000 clones, around 90% of which are singletons. Sequencing was performed on peripheral blood. The receptor comes from a human donor in a cohort sampled during active COVID-19.

The CDR3 DNA reads TGTGCCAGCAGTTCCGGGGACAGGGCGGGAGAAGCTTTCTTT. Its protein product is CASSSGDRAGEAFF. The chain joins TRBV28 to TRBJ1-1; 9 bases are a match to TRBD1. This CDR3 is built from 14 residues. CDR1 is MDHEN and CDR2 is SYDVKM in the germline V gene. Trimming at V came to 4 bases and at J to 8 bases, leaving 8 bases not matched to a gene. The entire variable domain, with the rest obtained from reference TRBV28 and TRBJ1-1, is as follows: DVKVTQSSRYLVKRTGEKVFLECVQDMDHENMFWYRQDPGLGLRLIYFSYDVKMKEKGDIPEGYSVSREKKERFSLILESASTNQTSMYLCASSSGDRAGEAFFGQGTRLTVV.